This T cell receptor (beta chain) was sequenced during a study of Graves' ophthalmopathy and Graves' hyperthyroidism. Study-level findings and limits: For predicting ophthalmopathy progression, the model had roughly 64% sensitivity and under 85% specificity. Blood samples also showed most expanded thyroid clonotypes exceeding 0.001 frequency.

Germline CDR1 DFQATT, CDR2 SNEGSKA (reference sequence). The CDR3 is 14 residues long. Trimming took off 3 bases at V and 0 bases at J, with 12 bases between the two ends. Beta-chain TCR CDR3 regions were amplified from RNA transcripts. The workflow started with a first-round RT-PCR run with HTBI primers and then moved on to a second-round multiplex PCR. TCRdb used MiXCR to reprocess the multiplex PCR reads, holding one entry per CDR3 protein. This sample has about 220,000 distinct CDR3 sequences; roughly 21% occur once, and the top ten carry approximately 40%. Notes on this clonotype: Its matching antigen is unknown.

A 10 ml volume of fresh peripheral blood provided the PBMCs. Sequenced: peripheral blood. This receptor was identified in a woman aged 45 to 65 with Graves' ophthalmopathy. V and J are TRBV20-1 and TRBJ2-7; TRBD2 might be the D (6 bases). CDR3 coding DNA: TGCAGTGCTAGCGGGCGGGAAGGCTCCTACGAGCAGTACTTC. Encoded protein: CSASGREGSYEQYF.